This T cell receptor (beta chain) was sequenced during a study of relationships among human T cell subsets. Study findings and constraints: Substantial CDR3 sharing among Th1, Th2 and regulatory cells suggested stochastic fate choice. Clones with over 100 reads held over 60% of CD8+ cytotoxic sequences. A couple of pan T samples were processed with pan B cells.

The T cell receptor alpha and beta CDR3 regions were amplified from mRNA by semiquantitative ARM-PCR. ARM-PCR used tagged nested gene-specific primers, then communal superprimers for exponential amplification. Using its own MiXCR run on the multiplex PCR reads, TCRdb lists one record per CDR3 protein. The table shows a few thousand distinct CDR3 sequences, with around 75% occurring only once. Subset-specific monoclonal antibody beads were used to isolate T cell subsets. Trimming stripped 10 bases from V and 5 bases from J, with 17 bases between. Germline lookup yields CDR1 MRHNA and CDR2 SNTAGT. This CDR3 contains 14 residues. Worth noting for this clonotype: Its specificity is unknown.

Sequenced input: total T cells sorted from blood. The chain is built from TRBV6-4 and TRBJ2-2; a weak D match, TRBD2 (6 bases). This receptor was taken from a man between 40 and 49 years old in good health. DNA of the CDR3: TGTGCCACTCGGGAGTACAGCCTAACCGGGGAGCTGTTTTTT. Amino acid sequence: CATREYSLTGELFF.